Included here is one TCR beta chain sequence, with context. The data belong to a study of technical replicates of blood from several donors. Germline V gene sequence: CDR1 MNHEY, CDR2 SVGAGI. The CDR3 extends over 13 amino acids. V shed 1 base and J shed 8 bases, with 10 bases lying between them. TCRdb's copy holds only in-frame clones and misses some; the assay was immunoSEQ multiplex PCR. The sample carries about 81,000 clones, approximately 96% recorded once. The chain recombines TRBV6-5 with TRBJ2-3; D call uncertain. Sequencing input: T cells isolated from PBMCs. This TCR came from a human donor in good health. The CDR3 coding sequence is TGTGCCAGCAGTTACTTCCGAGGCGGTACGCAGTATTTT. Amino acids: CASSYFRGGTQYF.